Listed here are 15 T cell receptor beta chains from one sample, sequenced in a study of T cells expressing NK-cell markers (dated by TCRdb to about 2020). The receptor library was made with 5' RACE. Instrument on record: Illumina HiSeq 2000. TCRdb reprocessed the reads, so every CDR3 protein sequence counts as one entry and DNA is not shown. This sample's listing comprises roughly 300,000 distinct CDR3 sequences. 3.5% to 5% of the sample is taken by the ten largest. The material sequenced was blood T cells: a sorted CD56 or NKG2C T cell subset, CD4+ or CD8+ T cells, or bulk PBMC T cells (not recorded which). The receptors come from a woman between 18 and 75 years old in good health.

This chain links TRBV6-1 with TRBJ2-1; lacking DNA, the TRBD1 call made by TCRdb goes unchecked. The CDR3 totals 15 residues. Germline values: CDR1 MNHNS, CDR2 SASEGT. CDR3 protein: CASRDPGQGYNEQFF.

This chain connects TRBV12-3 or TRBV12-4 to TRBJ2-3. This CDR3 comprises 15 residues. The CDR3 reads CASSLKVALADTQYF.

CDR3 in amino acids: CSVAGQGNGELFF. The V and J genes are TRBV29-1 and TRBJ2-2; TCRdb proposes TRBD1, but this gene call is untestable without DNA. CDR3 size: 13 residues. Germline values: CDR1 SQVTM, CDR2 ANQGSEA.

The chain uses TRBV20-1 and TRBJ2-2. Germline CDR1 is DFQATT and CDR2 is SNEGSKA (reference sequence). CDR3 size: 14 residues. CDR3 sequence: CSARGLSIAGELFF.

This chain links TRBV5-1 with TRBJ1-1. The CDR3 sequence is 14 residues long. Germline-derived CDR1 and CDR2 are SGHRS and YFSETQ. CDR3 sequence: CASSVGDPNTEAFF.

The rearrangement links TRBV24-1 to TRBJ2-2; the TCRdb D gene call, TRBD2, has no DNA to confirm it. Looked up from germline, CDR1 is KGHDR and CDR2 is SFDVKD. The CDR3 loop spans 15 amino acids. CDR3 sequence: CATSDFSGRAGELFF.

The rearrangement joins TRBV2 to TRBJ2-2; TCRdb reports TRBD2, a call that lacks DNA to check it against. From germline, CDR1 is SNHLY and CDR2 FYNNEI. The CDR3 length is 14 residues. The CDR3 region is CAPTGLANTGELFF. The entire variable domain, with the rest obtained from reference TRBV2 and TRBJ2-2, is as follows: EPEVTQTPSHQVTQMGQEVILRCVPISNHLYFYWYRQILGQKVEFLVSFYNNEISEKSEIFDDQFSVERPDGSNFTLKIRSTKLEDSAMYFCAPTGLANTGELFFGEGSRLTVL.

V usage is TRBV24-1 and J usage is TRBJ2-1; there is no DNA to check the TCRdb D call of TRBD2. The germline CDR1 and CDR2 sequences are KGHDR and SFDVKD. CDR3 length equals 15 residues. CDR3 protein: CATSDPGLVGNEQFF.

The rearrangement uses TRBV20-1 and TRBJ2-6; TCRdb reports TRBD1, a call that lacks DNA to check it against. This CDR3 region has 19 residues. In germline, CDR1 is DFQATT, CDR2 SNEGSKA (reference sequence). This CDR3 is CSARDFLGRLGAGANVLTF.

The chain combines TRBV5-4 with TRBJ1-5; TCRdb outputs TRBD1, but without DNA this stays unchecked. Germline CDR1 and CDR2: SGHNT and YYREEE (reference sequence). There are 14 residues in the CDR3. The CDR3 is CASSDRQGNQPQHF.

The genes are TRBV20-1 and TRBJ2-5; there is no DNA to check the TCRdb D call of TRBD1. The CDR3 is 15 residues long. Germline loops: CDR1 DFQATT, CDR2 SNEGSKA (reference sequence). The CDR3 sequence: CSAQTWDRGRETQYF.

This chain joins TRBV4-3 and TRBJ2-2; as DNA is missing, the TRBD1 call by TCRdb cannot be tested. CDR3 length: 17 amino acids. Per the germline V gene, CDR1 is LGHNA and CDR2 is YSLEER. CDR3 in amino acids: CASSHGGGTGYTGELFF.

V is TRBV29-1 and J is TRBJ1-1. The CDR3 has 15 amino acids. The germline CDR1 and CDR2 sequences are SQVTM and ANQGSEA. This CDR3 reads CSVHWGRRRNTEAFF. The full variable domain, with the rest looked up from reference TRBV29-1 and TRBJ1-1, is SAVISQKPSRDICQRGTSLTIQCQVDSQVTMMFWYRQQPGQSLTLIATANQGSEATYESGFVIDKFPISRPNLTFSTLTVSNMSPEDSSIYLCSVHWGRRRNTEAFFGQGTRLTVV.

CDR3 in amino acids: CASRMGGSIRNQPQHF. V usage is TRBV12-3 or TRBV12-4 and J usage is TRBJ1-5; lacking DNA, the TRBD1 call made by TCRdb goes unchecked. The CDR3 length is 16 residues.

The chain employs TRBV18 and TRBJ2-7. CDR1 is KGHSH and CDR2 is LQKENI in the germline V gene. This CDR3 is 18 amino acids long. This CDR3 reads CASSPFRQAADQLYEQYF.